The clone carrying this TCR beta chain was counted many times. With iRepertoire HTBI primers and Arm-PCR of CDR3 regions, TCR beta libraries were built. Via MiXCR, TCRdb re-called the multiplex PCR reads, giving one row per CDR3 protein. Altogether fewer than 450,000 distinct CDR3 sequences are present, approximately 15% being singletons, with the ten largest covering over 7%. The CDR3 is 14 amino acids. Trimming stripped 6 bases from V and 6 bases from J, with 18 bases between. From germline, CDR1 is SQVTM and CDR2 ANQGSEA. Time point: newly diagnosed GD, antithyroid drugs for less than 3 months. The TCR library used RNA extracted from PBMCs. The data were obtained in a study of regulatory T cells in long-lasting Graves disease. These data were likewise used in another study, on T cells in Graves' hyperthyroidism and ophthalmopathy. From that study: Appearing also in blood were most of the thyroid clonotypes expanded above 0.001.

The chain has TRBV29-1 and TRBJ2-1; D is possibly TRBD2 (5 bases). The material sequenced was peripheral blood mononuclear cells (PBMCs), taken at new diagnosis, from a patient treated with antithyroid drugs. The source of this sequence is a woman aged 40-49 years with Graves disease. Here the CDR3 DNA reads TGCAGCGTGGTAACCCCTAGCCCTATCAATGAGCAGTTCTTC. This codes for CSVVTPSPINEQFF.